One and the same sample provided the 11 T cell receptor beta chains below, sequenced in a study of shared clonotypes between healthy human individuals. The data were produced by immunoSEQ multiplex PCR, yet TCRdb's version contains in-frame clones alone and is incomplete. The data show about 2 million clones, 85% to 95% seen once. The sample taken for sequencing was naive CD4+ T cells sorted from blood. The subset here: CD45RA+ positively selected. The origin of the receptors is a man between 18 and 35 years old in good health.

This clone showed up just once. CDR3: CASSRTGVVEKLFF. The CDR3 DNA reads as TGTGCCAGCAGTCGAACAGGGGTGGTTGAAAAACTGTTTTTT. The V call is TRBV28, the J call TRBJ1-4; TRBD1 matches 7 bases. This CDR3 has 14 amino acids. From germline, CDR1 is MDHEN and CDR2 SYDVKM. Trimming at V came to 5 bases and at J to 7 bases, leaving 7 bases not matched to a gene.

As DNA, the CDR3 is TGTGCCAGCAGCTCCTCTGGGACAGCGCCTAATTCACCCCTCCACTTT. Translated: CASSSSGTAPNSPLHF. The genes are TRBV7-2 and TRBJ1-6; 7 nucleotides line up with TRBD1. Trimming at V came to 4 bases and at J to 6 bases, leaving 9 bases not matched to a gene. This CDR3 is 16 amino acids long. The germline gives CDR1 SGHTA, CDR2 FQGNSA.

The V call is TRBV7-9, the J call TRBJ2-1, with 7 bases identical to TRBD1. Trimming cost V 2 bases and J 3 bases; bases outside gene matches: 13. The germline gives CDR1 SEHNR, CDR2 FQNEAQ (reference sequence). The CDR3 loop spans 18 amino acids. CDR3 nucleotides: TGTGCCAGCAGCTTACAACCCCTCAAGAGACAGGGCTACAATGAGCAGTTCTTC. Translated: CASSLQPLKRQGYNEQFF.

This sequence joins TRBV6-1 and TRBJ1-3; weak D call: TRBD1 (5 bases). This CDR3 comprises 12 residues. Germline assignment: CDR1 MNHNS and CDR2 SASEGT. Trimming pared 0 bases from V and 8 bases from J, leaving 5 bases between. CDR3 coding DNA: TGTGCCAGCAGTGAAGCGGGGGACACCATATATTTT. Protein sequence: CASSEAGDTIYF.

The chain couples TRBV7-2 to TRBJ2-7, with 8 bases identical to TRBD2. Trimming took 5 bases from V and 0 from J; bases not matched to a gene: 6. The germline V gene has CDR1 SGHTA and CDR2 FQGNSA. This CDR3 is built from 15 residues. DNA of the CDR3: TGTGCCAGCAGCGCAACTAGCGGACACTCCTACGAGCAGTACTTC. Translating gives CASSATSGHSYEQYF.

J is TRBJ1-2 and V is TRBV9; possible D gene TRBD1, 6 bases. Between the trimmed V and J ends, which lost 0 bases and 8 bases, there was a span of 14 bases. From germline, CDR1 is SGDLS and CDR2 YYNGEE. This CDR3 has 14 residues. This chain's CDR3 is CASSVGGAAEGYTF. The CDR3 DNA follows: TGTGCCAGCAGCGTAGGGGGGGCAGCGGAGGGCTACACCTTC.

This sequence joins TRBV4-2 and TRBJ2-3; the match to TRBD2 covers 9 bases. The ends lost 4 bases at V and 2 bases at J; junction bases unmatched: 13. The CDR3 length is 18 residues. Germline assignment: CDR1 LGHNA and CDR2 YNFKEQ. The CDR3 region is CASSRAAGGRGNTDTQYF. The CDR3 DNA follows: TGTGCCAGCAGCCGAGCCGCGGGGGGGCGGGGTAACACAGATACGCAGTATTTT.

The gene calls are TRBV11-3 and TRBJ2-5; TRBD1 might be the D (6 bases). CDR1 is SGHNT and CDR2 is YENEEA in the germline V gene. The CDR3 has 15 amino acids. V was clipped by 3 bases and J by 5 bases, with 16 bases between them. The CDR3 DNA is TGTGCCAGCAGCTTGGGGCGGGCAGGGGTGGAGACCCAGTACTTC. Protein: CASSLGRAGVETQYF.

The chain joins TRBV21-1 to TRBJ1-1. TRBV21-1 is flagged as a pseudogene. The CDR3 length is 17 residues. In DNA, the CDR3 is TGTGCCAGCAGCAAATTGTCCCCCCCGAAGCCGAACACTGAAGCTTTCTTT. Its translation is CASSKLSPPKPNTEAFF.

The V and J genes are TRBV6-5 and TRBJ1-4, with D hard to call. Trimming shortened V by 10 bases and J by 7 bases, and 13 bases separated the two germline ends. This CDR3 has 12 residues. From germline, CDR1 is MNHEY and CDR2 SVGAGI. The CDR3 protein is CATRRLREKLFF. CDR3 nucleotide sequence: TGTGCCACCCGGCGCCTTCGTGAAAAACTGTTTTTT.

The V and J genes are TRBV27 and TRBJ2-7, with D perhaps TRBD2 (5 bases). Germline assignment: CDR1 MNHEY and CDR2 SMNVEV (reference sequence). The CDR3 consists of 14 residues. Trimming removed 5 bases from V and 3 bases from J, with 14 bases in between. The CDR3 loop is CASSREPQYYEQYF. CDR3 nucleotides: TGTGCCAGCAGTCGGGAACCCCAATACTACGAGCAGTACTTC.